The 25 T cell receptor beta chains presented below share a single source sample, sequenced in a study of human T cells and chemical hapten exposure. Time point given: pre-sensitization, week 0. Treatment indicated: therapeutic diphenylcyclopropenone sensitization with weekly scalp DPC. TCRdb ran MiXCR on the RACE reads and lists one entry per CDR3 protein. This sample carries over 300,000 distinct CDR3 sequences, roughly 5% of them seen once, and the ten largest clones take 2.5% to 3%. Sequenced here: whole blood, sampled in connection with sensitization to the hapten diphenylcyclopropenone (DPC). The receptors shown here come from a woman in her forties or fifties with alopecia areata. Some clones in this sample may be carry-over from other donors' samples.

In its sample, this clonotype was seen many times. The rearrangement uses TRBV10-1 and TRBJ2-3; no firm D call. Trimming pared 2 bases from V and 2 bases from J, leaving 11 bases between. This CDR3 is 15 amino acids long. Germline CDR1 is WNHNN and CDR2 is SYGVQD (reference sequence). CDR3 loop: CASSERGSPTDTQYF. The CDR3 region has the DNA TGCGCCAGCAGTGAGAGAGGCAGTCCCACAGATACGCAGTATTTT.

V usage is TRBV12-3 or TRBV12-4 and J usage is TRBJ1-2; D remains ambiguous. CDR3 size: 16 residues. Trimming left V 4 bases short and J 0 bases short, with 15 bases between. CDR3: CASSSPLGRTNYGYTF. CDR3 coding DNA: TGTGCCAGCAGTTCCCCCCTGGGCAGGACTAACTATGGCTACACCTTC.

This clonotype appeared many times. This chain connects TRBV6-2 or TRBV6-3 to TRBJ1-1; D gene ambiguous. Germline CDR1 reads MNHEY; CDR2 reads SVGEGT. The CDR3 has 14 amino acids. V lost 0 bases and J 7 bases, leaving 12 bases between the germline ends. The CDR3 loop is CASSYSTPNGEAFF. For the CDR3, the DNA is TGTGCCAGCAGTTACTCGACCCCCAATGGTGAAGCTTTCTTT.

The rearrangement uses TRBV5-1 and TRBJ1-2; D uncertain. This CDR3 has 13 amino acids. CDR1 is SGHRS and CDR2 is YFSETQ in the germline V gene. V was pared by 4 bases and J by 8 bases, with 15 bases between. Here the CDR3 reads CASSTEEPWGYTF. In nucleotides, the CDR3 is TGCGCCAGCAGCACCGAGGAGCCCTGGGGCTACACCTTC. Based on the CDR3 plus reference TRBV5-1 and TRBJ1-2, the full variable domain is KAGVTQTPRYLIKTRGQQVTLSCSPISGHRSVSWYQQTPGQGLQFLFEYFSETQRNKGNFPGRFSGRQFSNSRSEMNVSTLELGDSALYLCASSTEEPWGYTFGSGTRLTVV.

V gene TRBV2 combines with J gene TRBJ2-3; D is perhaps TRBD1 (6 bases). V lost 7 bases to trimming and J lost 0 bases, with 14 bases between them. Germline V lookup: CDR1 SNHLY, CDR2 FYNNEI. This CDR3 comprises 15 residues. In DNA, the CDR3 is TGTGCCAGCAACCCACCGGGACATAGCACAGATACGCAGTATTTT. Translated: CASNPPGHSTDTQYF.

This clonotype was observed many times. V is TRBV6-5 and J is TRBJ2-1; D unclear. V was trimmed by 0 bases and J by 5 bases, leaving 23 bases between them. The CDR3 covers 19 residues. Germline CDR1 reads MNHEY; CDR2 reads SVGAGI. Here the CDR3 reads CASSYSIAQRPLRNNEQFF. The CDR3 DNA reads TGTGCCAGCAGTTACTCGATAGCCCAGCGCCCCCTAAGAAACAATGAGCAGTTCTTC.

This clonotype appeared many times. V and J are TRBV25-1 and TRBJ2-3; D gene uncertain. Germline CDR1 is MGHDK and CDR2 is SYGVNS. The length of the CDR3 is 14 residues. V was trimmed by 3 bases and J by 3 bases, leaving 10 bases between them. CDR3 DNA sequence: TGTGCCAGCAGTGAGCCGCAGGTGACAGATACGCAGTATTTT. This sequence encodes CASSEPQVTDTQYF. Full variable domain (rest looked up from reference TRBV25-1 and TRBJ2-3): EADIYQTPRYLVIGTGKKITLECSQTMGHDKMYWYQQDPGMELHLIHYSYGVNSTEKGDLSSESTVSRIRTEHFPLTLESARPSHTSQYLCASSEPQVTDTQYFGPGTRLTVL.

In its sample, this clonotype was seen many times. The J gene is TRBJ2-1, the V gene TRBV28, with 7 bases that match TRBD2. Germline CDR1 MDHEN, CDR2 SYDVKM. The CDR3 contains 15 residues. J gave up 5 bases and V 2 bases, and 6 bases lay outside the gene matches. In DNA, the CDR3 is TGTGCCAGCAGTTTAGGGGCTAGCGGAAACAATGAGCAGTTCTTC. It is translated as CASSLGASGNNEQFF.

This clonotype was detected a few times. The chain has TRBV18 and TRBJ2-2; TRBD2 matches 9 bases. V was clipped by 4 bases and J by 0 bases; unmatched bases: 3. The CDR3 runs to 16 residues. Germline V gene sequence: CDR1 KGHSH, CDR2 LQKENI. CDR3 bases: TGTGCCAGCTCACAAGCTAGCGGGACGAACACCGGGGAGCTGTTTTTT. This translates into CASSQASGTNTGELFF.

This clonotype was counted ten times or more. This sequence joins TRBV20-1 and TRBJ2-1, with 7 bases aligning to TRBD2. J gave up 0 bases and V 2 bases, and 7 bases lay outside the gene matches. Germline V gene sequence: CDR1 DFQATT, CDR2 SNEGSKA (reference sequence). CDR3 size: 16 residues. CDR3 loop: CSARPRTRNSYNEQFF. The CDR3 DNA sequence: TGCAGTGCTAGACCCCGGACTAGGAACTCCTACAATGAGCAGTTCTTC.

This clonotype was detected ten times or more. This chain uses TRBV20-1 with TRBJ1-1; TRBD1 matches 11 bases. Germline loops: CDR1 DFQATT, CDR2 SNEGSKA (reference sequence). This CDR3 has 16 residues. J lost 1 base, V lost 4 bases, and 8 bases had no gene match. CDR3 nucleotides: TGCAGTGCTAAAAGGGGACAGGGGGGATCGAACACTGAAGCTTTCTTT. This translates into CSAKRGQGGSNTEAFF.

This clonotype was seen ten or more times. This chain uses TRBV6-5 with TRBJ2-7, with 8 bases lining up with TRBD1. The germline V gene encodes CDR1 MNHEY and CDR2 SVGAGI. The length of the CDR3 is 15 residues. The ends lost 5 bases at V and 6 bases at J; junction bases unmatched: 12. In DNA form, the CDR3 reads TGTGCCAGCAGTGGTCCGGGACAGGAAACTCGCGAGCAGTACTTC. Protein: CASSGPGQETREQYF.

This clonotype showed up many times. This chain links TRBV5-1 with TRBJ2-7; TRBD2 agrees at 7 bases. The CDR3 extends over 16 amino acids. Unmatched junction bases numbered 11, after V lost 2 bases and J lost 3 bases. The germline CDR1 and CDR2 sequences are SGHRS and YFSETQ. The CDR3 DNA is TGCGCCAGCAGCTTTGGAGGGGTCGGGGACTACTACGAGCAGTACTTC. Translated, it gives CASSFGGVGDYYEQYF.

In this sample, this clonotype turned up many times. The chain couples TRBV28 to TRBJ1-2, with TRBD1 matching 7 bases. This CDR3 region has 17 residues. Germline lookup yields CDR1 MDHEN and CDR2 SYDVKM. V dropped 4 bases and J dropped 4; count of bases not matched to a gene: 15. The CDR3 DNA follows: TGTGCCAGCAGTTCCAACCCCTTTGGACAGGACGGCTATGGCTACACCTTC. The encoded protein is CASSSNPFGQDGYGYTF.

The chain recombines TRBV20-1 with TRBJ2-2, with 10 bases fitting TRBD1. This CDR3 contains 14 residues. With V trimmed by 1 base and J by 7 bases, 3 bases remained unmatched. From germline, CDR1 is DFQATT and CDR2 SNEGSKA (reference sequence). The CDR3 coding sequence is TGCAGTGCTAGAGGACAGGGGGCGATCGGGGAGCTGTTTTTT. It encodes CSARGQGAIGELFF.

This clonotype turned up a few times. The chain employs TRBV5-6 and TRBJ2-7; perhaps TRBD1 as D (5 bases). The germline CDR1 and CDR2 sequences are SGHDT and YYEEEE. V was cut by 4 bases and J by 2 bases, with 28 bases left in between. The CDR3 consists of 19 residues. The chain's CDR3 is CASSTGQARANPAPYEQYF. The CDR3 DNA reads TGTGCCAGCAGCACCGGACAAGCCCGGGCTAACCCAGCCCCCTACGAGCAGTACTTC.

This clonotype has just a few counts. The chain uses TRBV4-1 and TRBJ2-3; D is undetermined. The germline gives CDR1 MGHRA, CDR2 YSYEKL. The V end was cut by 6 bases, the J end by 8 bases, with 18 bases between. There are 14 residues in the CDR3. CDR3 coding DNA: TGCGCCAGCAGTCTCGCCTCCTTCCTGGGTACGCAGTATTTT. Translation gives CASSLASFLGTQYF.

This sequence joins TRBV28 and TRBJ2-3; no firm D call. Germline V CDR1 and CDR2: MDHEN, SYDVKM. The CDR3 extends over 11 amino acids. V lost 7 bases and J 4 bases, leaving 6 bases between the germline ends. The CDR3 sequence: CASTNPDTQYF. CDR3 in DNA: TGTGCCAGCACCAACCCAGATACGCAGTATTTT.

The V and J genes are TRBV29-1 and TRBJ2-3; D call uncertain. CDR3 size: 13 residues. The germline gives CDR1 SQVTM, CDR2 ANQGSEA. V was trimmed by 0 bases and J by 3 bases, leaving 7 bases between them. CDR3 sequence (DNA): TGCAGCGTTGAAGATGAAGGGACAGATACGCAGTATTTT. It translates to CSVEDEGTDTQYF.

The gene calls are TRBV27 and TRBJ1-2; no firm D call. This CDR3 contains 11 residues. V was shortened by 5 bases and J by 9 bases, with 10 bases between the two germline ends. Germline CDR1 is MNHEY and CDR2 is SMNVEV (reference sequence). The CDR3 DNA reads as TGTGCCAGCAGTAGCGACGGCAGCTACACCTTC. Encoded protein: CASSSDGSYTF.

This clonotype occurred many times. The V and J genes are TRBV20-1 and TRBJ1-2, with 9 bases fitting TRBD1. Germline CDR1 reads DFQATT; CDR2 reads SNEGSKA (reference sequence). The length of the CDR3 is 13 residues. V dropped 5 bases and J dropped 0; count of bases not matched to a gene: 1. DNA of the CDR3: TGCAGTGCTGGACAGGGGACTAACTATGGCTACACCTTC. This translates into CSAGQGTNYGYTF.

This clonotype has only a few counts. The DNA is omitted, as the CDR3 cannot be located on it reliably, and the CDR3 follows TCRdb's listing. This chain connects TRBV12-3 or TRBV12-4 to TRBJ1-4. With termini counted, the CDR3 has 10 amino acids. The CDR3 loop is CASCGVNCFF.

A note on this clonotype: With a far larger clone one base away, a read error is the likely cause. Lacking the conserved final phenylalanine or tryptophan, this CDR3 likely reflects a read error. The J gene is TRBJ2-1, the V gene TRBV5-1, with unresolved D. The germline V and J ends were trimmed by 0 bases and 6 bases, with 4 bases remaining between them. Germline V gene sequence: CDR1 SGHRS, CDR2 YFSETQ. This CDR3 spans 12 amino acids. The CDR3 is CASSLARNEQFY. DNA of the CDR3: TGCGCCAGCAGCTTGGCCCGCAATGAGCAGTTCTAC.

There are a few counts of this clonotype. V and J are TRBV5-5 and TRBJ1-1; perhaps TRBD1 as D (6 bases). This CDR3 contains 14 residues. Per germline, CDR1 SGHKS and CDR2 YYEKEE (reference sequence). V was clipped by 4 bases and J by 7 bases, with 17 bases between them. CDR3 DNA sequence: TGTGCCAGCAGCGTTGTCCGGGGGCCCTATGAAGCTTTCTTT. Its protein is CASSVVRGPYEAFF.

In this sample, this clonotype turned up many times. The chain recombines TRBV28 with TRBJ1-1; TRBD1 agrees at 7 bases. The CDR3 contains 14 residues. V shed 6 bases, J shed 7 bases, and the junction held 11 bases outside the gene matches. The germline CDR1 and CDR2 sequences are MDHEN and SYDVKM. The DNA of the CDR3 is TGTGCCAGCAGCCCCCCGACAGGGAGGATTGAAGCTTTCTTT. Protein product: CASSPPTGRIEAFF.